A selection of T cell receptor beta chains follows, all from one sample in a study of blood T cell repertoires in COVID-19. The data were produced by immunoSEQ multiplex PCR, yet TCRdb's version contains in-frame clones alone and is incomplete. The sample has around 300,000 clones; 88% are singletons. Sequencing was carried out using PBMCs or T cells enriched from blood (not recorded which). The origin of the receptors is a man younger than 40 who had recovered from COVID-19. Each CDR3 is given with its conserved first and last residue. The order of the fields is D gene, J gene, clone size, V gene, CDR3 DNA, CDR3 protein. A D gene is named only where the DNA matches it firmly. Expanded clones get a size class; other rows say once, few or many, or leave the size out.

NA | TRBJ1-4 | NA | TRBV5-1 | TGCGCCAGCAGTTCCGGTAGGACGGGAGAAAAACTGTTTTTT | CASSSGRTGEKLFF
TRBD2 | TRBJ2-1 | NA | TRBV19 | TGTGCCAGTAGTAATCCTTATGGGGCCACAGCGGGGCCCTACAATGAGCAGTTCTTC | CASSNPYGATAGPYNEQFF
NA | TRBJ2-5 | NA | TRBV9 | TGTGCCAGCAGCGTAGGGATGGCGGGGTTCCAAGAGACCCAGTACTTC | CASSVGMAGFQETQYF
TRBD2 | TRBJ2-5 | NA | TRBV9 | TGTGCCAGCAGCGTAGCTGAGGTGGCGGGGGACCCCCAAGAGACCCAGTACTTC | CASSVAEVAGDPQETQYF
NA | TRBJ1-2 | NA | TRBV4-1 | TGCGCCAGCAGCCCCCTAAAGCCATACACGGTCTCGGGAGGCTACACCTTC | CASSPLKPYTVSGGYTF
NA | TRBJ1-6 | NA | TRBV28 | TGTGCGGTGGGAGAGGGACTCCGATATAATTCACCCCTCCACTTT | CAVGEGLRYNSPLHF
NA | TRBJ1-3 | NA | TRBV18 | TGTGCCAGCTCACCACCCGGGGTCCGCTCTGGAAACACCATATATTTT | CASSPPGVRSGNTIYF
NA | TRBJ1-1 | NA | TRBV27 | TGTGCCAGCAGTCGACGGGTCCTGGCGACGGCTTTCTTT | CASSRRVLATAFF
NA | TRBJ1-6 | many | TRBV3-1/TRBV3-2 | TGTGCCAGCAGCCAAGTAGGGGTTAAGAATTCACCCCTCCACTTT | CASSQVGVKNSPLHF
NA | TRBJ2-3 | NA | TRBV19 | TGTGCCACCTCCAGGGATTCGGATACGCAGTATTTT | CATSRDSDTQYF
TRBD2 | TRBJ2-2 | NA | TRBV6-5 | TGTGCCAGCAGTTACTCCTCGGGACTACCCACCGGGGAGCTGTTTTTT | CASSYSSGLPTGELFF
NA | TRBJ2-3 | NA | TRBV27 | TGTGCCAGCAGTTTTGTTATTACCCCCCACTGTACGCAGTATTTT | CASSFVITPHCTQYF
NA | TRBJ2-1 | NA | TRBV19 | TGTGCCAGTAGTATTTCGCGGTCCTCCTACAATGAGCAGTTCTTC | CASSISRSSYNEQFF
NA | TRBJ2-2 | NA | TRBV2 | TGTGCCAGCAGGGTCGGACAAGACACCGGGGAGCTGTTTTTT | CASRVGQDTGELFF
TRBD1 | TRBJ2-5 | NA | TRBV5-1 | TGCGCCAGCAGCGGATCAGACAGGGCAAGGGAGACCCAGTACTTC | CASSGSDRARETQYF
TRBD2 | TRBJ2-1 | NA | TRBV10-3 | TGTGCCATCAGTTCCGGGACTAGCGGATACAATGAGCAGTTCTTC | CAISSGTSGYNEQFF